The sequence of this T cell receptor beta chain was determined in a study of shared clonotypes between healthy human individuals. Findings of the study overall: Richness estimates generally favored naive over memory subsets.

Donors had no recently reported acute infections or vaccinations and were HIV-negative. Execution of the assay was at deep level. Method: immunoSEQ multiplex PCR; TCRdb's copy keeps in-frame clones and lacks some. The sample lists millions of clones, 80% to 95% occurring once. CDR1 is LGHNA, CDR2 YNFKEQ, per germline. The CDR3 covers 15 residues. V was pared by 0 bases and J by 7 bases, with 15 bases between. About this clone itself: Its specificity is not known.

Sequenced material: naive CD4+ T cells from PBMCs. As for subset: CD45RA+ positively selected. The source is a man aged 18-30 years in good health. Some clones in this sample may be carry-over from other donors' samples. The chain combines TRBV4-2 with TRBJ1-1, with D maybe TRBD1 (5 bases). CDR3 amino acids: CASSQEPQETGEAFF. The DNA for the CDR3 is TGTGCCAGCAGCCAAGAACCACAGGAGACGGGTGAAGCTTTCTTT.